These 18 T cell receptor beta chains share one sample of origin, sequenced in a study of blood T cell repertoires in COVID-19. This table comes from immunoSEQ multiplex PCR, and its TCRdb copy is limited to in-frame clones, with some not included. The data hold roughly 350,000 clones, with 75% to 90% observed a single time. Sample: peripheral blood. These receptors originate from a woman in her 50s with COVID-19, enrolled during active disease.

The V gene is TRBV19, the J gene TRBJ1-1; D unclear. V lost 3 bases to trimming and J lost 2 bases, with 16 bases between them. The CDR3 length is 16 residues. Germline CDR1 is LNHDA and CDR2 is SQIVND (reference sequence). CDR3 coding DNA: TGTGCCAGTAGTATGGGAACGGGAATTGAAAACACTGAAGCTTTCTTT. Translating gives CASSMGTGIENTEAFF.

In DNA, the CDR3 is TGTGCCAGCAGTTTATCGGTAGATTACGAGCAGTACTTC. Translation gives CASSLSVDYEQYF. This chain connects TRBV27 to TRBJ2-7; D is unresolved. The germline V gene encodes CDR1 MNHEY and CDR2 SMNVEV (reference sequence). The CDR3 sequence is 13 residues long. Trimming took 0 bases from V and 4 from J, leaving 7 bases between them.

The chain is built from TRBV7-9 and TRBJ2-1, with D maybe TRBD1 (5 bases). The CDR3 extends over 12 amino acids. With 0 bases removed from V and 10 bases from J, the gap between germline ends came to 7 bases. From germline, CDR1 is SEHNR and CDR2 FQNEAQ (reference sequence). CDR3 region: CASSLAKGEQFF. In nucleotides, the CDR3 is TGTGCCAGCAGCTTAGCGAAGGGGGAGCAGTTCTTC.

Details on this clone: Other DNA sequences in this sample translate to the same CDR3. V is TRBV9 and J is TRBJ1-2; 7 bases match TRBD1. CDR3 length: 13 amino acids. Germline V gene data show CDR1 as SGDLS and CDR2 as YYNGEE. V trimming: 2 bases; J trimming: 4 bases; junction bases outside the gene matches: 2. This CDR3 reads CASSVTGTYGYTF. CDR3 nucleotide sequence: TGTGCCAGCAGCGTGACAGGGACCTATGGCTACACCTTC.

The chain uses TRBV11-2 and TRBJ1-1, with D possibly TRBD1 on 6 matching bases. CDR1 and CDR2 from the germline V gene are SGHAT and FQNNGV. The CDR3 is 13 residues long. V was clipped by 6 bases and J by 8 bases, with 16 bases between them. The CDR3 region is CASSWEQGREAFF. Here the CDR3 DNA reads TGTGCCAGCAGTTGGGAACAGGGTAGGGAAGCTTTCTTT.

This sequence joins TRBV11-2 and TRBJ1-3; D ambiguous. Trimming stripped 7 bases from V and 4 bases from J, with 8 bases between. Germline CDR1 reads SGHAT; CDR2 reads FQNNGV. This CDR3 spans 12 amino acids. The CDR3 reads CASKSGGNTIYF. In DNA, the CDR3 is TGTGCCAGCAAATCGGGGGGAAACACCATATATTTT.

The rearrangement links TRBV5-4 to TRBJ1-2; D not certain. Per the germline V gene, CDR1 is SGHNT and CDR2 is YYREEE (reference sequence). Trimming took 6 bases from V and 5 from J, leaving 17 bases between them. The CDR3 extends over 14 amino acids. CDR3 sequence: CASTLGVSRYGYTF. CDR3 DNA: TGTGCCAGCACCTTAGGAGTCAGTCGGTATGGCTACACCTTC.

This rearrangement joins TRBV25-1 to TRBJ2-1; D gene unclear. V was pared by 6 bases and J by 7 bases, with 7 bases between. CDR3 length: 11 amino acids. Germline lookup yields CDR1 MGHDK and CDR2 SYGVNS. DNA for the CDR3: TGTGCCAGCAGATTATCTAATGAGCAGTTCTTC. Amino acid sequence: CASRLSNEQFF.

This clone appeared a single time. J is TRBJ2-7 and V is TRBV21-1; the table names TRBD1, a call not compared with the DNA. TRBV21-1 is a pseudogene segment. The CDR3 is 12 residues long. The CDR3 sequence: CASRDREDEQYF. CDR3 sequence (DNA): TGTGCCAGTCGGGACAGGGAGGACGAGCAGTACTTC.

V is TRBV6-2 or TRBV6-3 and J is TRBJ2-1; 9 bases match TRBD1. The CDR3 is 20 residues long. CDR1 and CDR2 (germline): MNHEY, SVGEGT. With V trimmed by 2 bases and J by 2 bases, 16 bases remained unmatched. CDR3 nucleotides: TGTGCCAGCAGTTACCCTACAGGGGGCGCGGAGCGAGACCCCTACAATGAGCAGTTCTTC. Protein product: CASSYPTGGAERDPYNEQFF.

CDR3 DNA: TGTGCCAGCAGCTTGGAGATAGGACACAACACTGAAGCTTTCTTT. Amino acids: CASSLEIGHNTEAFF. The rearrangement joins TRBV11-2 to TRBJ1-1, with D perhaps matching TRBD1 (5 bases). The CDR3 sequence is 15 residues long. V was cut by 3 bases and J by 2 bases, with 13 bases left in between. CDR1 is SGHAT and CDR2 is FQNNGV in the germline V gene.

This chain connects TRBV19 to TRBJ2-1, with D perhaps TRBD1 (6 bases). V lost 5 bases, J lost 3 bases, and 17 bases lay in between. Germline CDR1 and CDR2: LNHDA and SQIVND (reference sequence). CDR3 size: 16 residues. The DNA for the CDR3 is TGTGCCAGTAGTTGGACAGTACGATCGGGCTACAATGAGCAGTTCTTC. Translating gives CASSWTVRSGYNEQFF. Drawing the rest from reference TRBV19 and TRBJ2-1, the complete variable domain is DGGITQSPKYLFRKEGQNVTLSCEQNLNHDAMYWYRQDPGQGLRLIYYSQIVNDFQKGDIAEGYSVSREKKESFPLTVTSAQKNPTAFYLCASSWTVRSGYNEQFFGPGTRLTVL.

The chain joins TRBV20-1 to TRBJ2-2; D might be TRBD1 (6 bases). CDR1 is DFQATT, CDR2 SNEGSKA, per germline (reference sequence). This CDR3 is built from 15 residues. V was clipped by 3 bases and J by 1 base, with 12 bases between them. This chain's CDR3 is CSASPGALNTGELFF. The CDR3 nucleotides read TGCAGTGCTAGTCCAGGGGCCCTGAACACCGGGGAGCTGTTTTTT.

This chain connects TRBV5-6 to TRBJ2-1; 8 bases are a match to TRBD1. From germline, CDR1 is SGHDT and CDR2 YYEEEE. The CDR3 sequence is 12 residues long. The V segment lost 3 bases and the J segment 12 bases; nucleotides outside the gene matches: 5. The CDR3 loop is CASSSTGVAQFF. The CDR3 DNA sequence: TGTGCCAGCAGCTCGACAGGGGTGGCGCAGTTCTTC.

The chain joins TRBV9 to TRBJ2-7; D may be TRBD1 (6 bases). Deletions cut 2 bases from V and 9 bases from J, with 15 bases between. The CDR3 sequence is 13 residues long. Germline CDR1 reads SGDLS; CDR2 reads YYNGEE. CDR3 nucleotide sequence: TGTGCCAGCAGCGTCAACCCAGGGGACGCGCAGTACTTC. This sequence encodes CASSVNPGDAQYF.

A single count supports this clone. The chain carries TRBV7-9 and TRBJ2-7; maybe TRBD2 (5 bases). Trimming took off 0 bases at V and 0 bases at J, with 12 bases between the two ends. The CDR3 runs to 16 residues. Per germline, CDR1 SEHNR and CDR2 FQNEAQ (reference sequence). The CDR3 DNA reads as TGTGCCAGCAGCTTAGCGTCCGGGGTTAGCTCCTACGAGCAGTACTTC. Translated: CASSLASGVSSYEQYF.

Concerning this clone itself: A much larger clone is a single base away; this may be a read error. This sequence joins TRBV5-8 and TRBJ2-7; 8 bases are shared with TRBD1. Germline loops: CDR1 SGHTS, CDR2 YDEGEE. The CDR3 is made up of 13 amino acids. V shed 4 bases, J shed 2 bases, and the junction held 2 bases outside the gene matches. The CDR3 reads CASSRTGPYEQYF. CDR3 nucleotide sequence: TGTGCCAGCAGCCGGACAGGGCCCTACGAGCAGTACTTC.

This chain connects TRBV29-1 to TRBJ2-1; 7 nucleotides align to TRBD1. Germline CDR1 and CDR2: SQVTM and ANQGSEA. The CDR3 has 13 residues. The trim removed 5 bases at V and 8 bases at J, leaving 9 bases unmatched. The CDR3 sequence: CSVPRQGRDEQFF. CDR3 nucleotides: TGCAGCGTTCCAAGACAGGGACGGGATGAGCAGTTCTTC.